A selection of T cell receptor beta chains follows, all from one sample in a study of blood T cell repertoires in COVID-19. Sequencing used immunoSEQ multiplex PCR; TCRdb keeps in-frame clones, though not all of them. In the table there are fewer than 150,000 clones, under 85% of which are singletons. The sample taken for sequencing was PBMCs or T cells enriched from blood (not recorded which). These receptors were obtained from a woman aged 18-35 years who had been exposed to COVID-19. Both conserved end residues are part of each CDR3. Fields, in order: clone size, V gene, CDR3 length, D gene, J gene, CDR3 protein, CDR3 DNA. The D gene is left open where the match is weak. A clone size is listed for some rows: how often the clone was seen (once, few, many), or a class if it is expanded.

NA	TRBV27	13	NA	TRBJ1-1	CASTPFRGTEAFF	TGTGCCAGCACCCCCTTCAGGGGAACTGAAGCTTTCTTT
NA	TRBV5-1	14	TRBD1	TRBJ1-1	CASSRGQGGTEAFF	TGCGCCAGCAGCCGAGGACAGGGCGGCACTGAAGCTTTCTTT
NA	TRBV6-5	15	NA	TRBJ2-1	CASSREWGSYNEQFF	TGTGCCAGCAGCCGGGAGTGGGGCTCCTACAATGAGCAGTTCTTC
NA	TRBV5-6	15	TRBD1	TRBJ1-6	CASSLNRGWNSPLHF	TGTGCCAGCAGCCTCAACAGGGGGTGGAATTCACCCCTCCACTTT
NA	TRBV19	14	NA	TRBJ2-3	CASSIGLNTDTQYF	TGTGCCAGTAGTATAGGCCTAAACACAGATACGCAGTATTTT
NA	TRBV4-1	15	NA	TRBJ1-1	CASSQHTGSGTEAFF	TGCGCCAGCAGCCAACACACCGGTTCGGGGACTGAAGCTTTCTTT
NA	TRBV10-3	14	NA	TRBJ1-5	CAISPGVDNQPQHF	TGTGCCATCAGCCCCGGGGTAGATAATCAGCCCCAGCATTTT
NA	TRBV6-5	12	NA	TRBJ1-1	CASSRANTEAFF	TGTGCCAGCAGTCGAGCGAACACTGAAGCTTTCTTT
NA	TRBV6-5	14	TRBD1	TRBJ2-7	CASRGTGGLYEQYF	TGTGCCAGCAGGGGGACAGGGGGCTTATACGAGCAGTACTTC
NA	TRBV7-9	13	NA	TRBJ2-7	CASSSDSTYEQYF	TGTGCCAGCAGCTCAGACAGCACCTACGAGCAGTACTTC
NA	TRBV18	14	NA	TRBJ1-6	CASSQDRKSSPLHF	TGTGCCAGCTCGCAAGACAGAAAGAGTTCACCCCTCCACTTT
NA	TRBV6-5	13	TRBD1	TRBJ2-7	CASSSDRTGRQYF	TGTGCCAGCAGTTCCGATCGGACAGGGAGACAGTACTTC
NA	TRBV10-3	13	NA	TRBJ1-1	CAISGNPNTEAFF	TGTGCCATCTCGGGAAACCCGAACACTGAAGCTTTCTTT
NA	TRBV14	18	TRBD1	TRBJ1-1	CASSQDKVNGQVYSEAFF	TGTGCCAGCAGCCAAGACAAGGTCAACGGACAGGTATACTCTGAAGCTTTCTTT
NA	TRBV7-8	13	NA	TRBJ2-7	CASSLKSGHEQYF	TGTGCCAGCAGCCTCAAGAGCGGACACGAGCAGTACTTC
NA	TRBV2	16	TRBD2	TRBJ2-3	CASSEGASGSTDTQYF	TGTGCCAGCAGTGAAGGCGCTAGCGGGAGTACAGATACGCAGTATTTT
NA	TRBV9	15	NA	TRBJ2-7	CASSVSPGAPGEQYF	TGTGCCAGCAGCGTATCCCCAGGGGCTCCGGGGGAGCAGTACTTC
NA	TRBV4-1	14	NA	TRBJ2-7	CASSSMTEPYEQYF	TGCGCCAGCAGCTCCATGACAGAACCCTACGAGCAGTACTTC
once	TRBV20-1	14	NA	TRBJ2-3	CSASEPYSTDTQYF	TGCAGTGCTAGTGAGCCCTATAGCACAGATACGCAGTATTTT
NA	TRBV27	15	NA	TRBJ1-1	CASHFRGTMNTEAFF	TGTGCCAGCCATTTCAGGGGCACCATGAACACTGAAGCTTTCTTT
NA	TRBV7-6	16	TRBD1	TRBJ2-7	CASSASGDSDTYEQYF	TGTGCCAGCAGCGCCTCTGGGGACAGTGACACCTACGAGCAGTACTTC
NA	TRBV28	15	TRBD1	TRBJ1-5	CASSTTGTAYQPQHF	TGTGCCAGCAGTACCACCGGGACAGCATATCAGCCCCAGCATTTT
once	TRBV11-2	13	TRBD1	TRBJ1-2	CASSSTGGYGYTF	TGTGCCAGCAGCTCGACAGGGGGCTATGGCTACACCTTC
NA	TRBV11-2	16	TRBD2	TRBJ2-7	CASSLAAGTSAYEQYF	TGTGCCAGCAGCTTAGCTGCCGGGACTAGCGCCTACGAGCAGTACTTC
NA	TRBV9	18	NA	TRBJ2-6	CASSVGQGGLSGANVLTF	TGTGCCAGCAGCGTAGGCCAGGGAGGTTTATCTGGGGCCAACGTCCTGACTTTC
NA	TRBV9	14	NA	TRBJ1-3	CASSDKVAGNTIYF	TGTGCCAGCAGCGACAAAGTGGCCGGAAACACCATATATTTT
NA	TRBV29-1	13	TRBD1	TRBJ1-1	CSVDLDRGTEAFF	TGCAGCGTTGATCTGGACAGGGGAACTGAAGCTTTCTTT
NA	TRBV9	13	NA	TRBJ1-2	CASSRGGGYGYTF	TGTGCCAGCAGCCGGGGAGGGGGCTATGGCTACACCTTC
NA	TRBV27	13	TRBD1	TRBJ2-1	CASRTGMNNEQFF	TGTGCCAGCAGGACAGGGATGAACAATGAGCAGTTCTTC
NA	TRBV7-8	15	TRBD2	TRBJ2-1	CASRNLAGERNEQFF	TGTGCCAGCAGAAATCTAGCGGGAGAGAGGAATGAGCAGTTCTTC
NA	TRBV4-3	13	TRBD2	TRBJ2-1	CASSHGEGNEQFF	TGCGCCAGCAGCCATGGGGAGGGTAATGAGCAGTTCTTC
NA	TRBV5-8	17	TRBD1	TRBJ1-2	CASTQPFTSRGRGGYTF	TGTGCCAGCACCCAACCCTTTACCTCCAGGGGGCGAGGTGGCTACACCTTC
NA	TRBV27	13	NA	TRBJ1-2	CASGSYGDYGYTF	TGTGCCAGCGGTTCATACGGGGATTATGGCTACACCTTC
few	TRBV28	18	TRBD1	TRBJ2-7	CASRPGTGGVAHSYEQYF	TGTGCCAGCAGACCCGGGACAGGGGGCGTCGCGCACTCCTACGAGCAGTACTTC
NA	TRBV29-1	20	TRBD1	TRBJ2-6	CSVEVWKAGQGGSGANVLTF	TGCAGCGTTGAAGTTTGGAAGGCGGGACAGGGGGGGTCTGGGGCCAACGTCCTGACTTTC
NA	TRBV24-1	15	TRBD2	TRBJ2-1	CATHPGTSAYNEQFF	TGTGCCACCCATCCCGGGACTAGCGCCTACAATGAGCAGTTCTTC
NA	TRBV27	15	TRBD2	TRBJ2-7	CASSLGLAGVYEQYF	TGTGCCAGCAGTCTGGGACTAGCGGGAGTCTACGAGCAGTACTTC
few	TRBV7-9	15	TRBD1	TRBJ1-6	CASSPEGTANSPLHF	TGTGCCAGCAGCCCCGAGGGGACAGCAAATTCACCCCTCCACTTT
NA	TRBV6-2/TRBV6-3	15	NA	TRBJ2-6	CASSAGVSGANVLTF	TGTGCCAGCAGTGCCGGGGTCTCTGGGGCCAACGTCCTGACTTTC
NA	TRBV7-9	14	TRBD1	TRBJ1-1	CASSPDRAYTEAFF	TGTGCCAGCAGCCCCGACAGGGCGTACACTGAAGCTTTCTTT
NA	TRBV10-2	14	NA	TRBJ1-1	CASRSGGKATEAFF	TGCGCCAGCAGAAGTGGGGGGAAGGCCACTGAAGCTTTCTTT
NA	TRBV4-1	15	TRBD2	TRBJ2-4	CASSQVAGVPNIQYF	TGCGCCAGCAGCCAAGTAGCGGGAGTTCCAAACATTCAGTACTTC
NA	TRBV19	14	TRBD1	TRBJ1-5	CASSGQGLVQPQHF	TGTGCCAGTAGTGGACAGGGGCTTGTTCAGCCCCAGCATTTT
NA	TRBV5-5	18	NA	TRBJ2-4	CASSERPIGQRELDIQYF	TGTGCCAGCAGCGAAAGACCTATCGGACAGAGAGAATTGGACATTCAGTACTTC
NA	TRBV4-3	17	TRBD1	TRBJ2-1	CASSQDGMGQGISEQFF	TGCGCCAGCAGCCAAGATGGTATGGGACAGGGGATCAGTGAGCAGTTCTTC
once	TRBV29-1	13	NA	TRBJ2-7	CSVRDPIRYEQYF	TGCAGCGTCCGGGATCCGATTCGATACGAGCAGTACTTC
NA	TRBV5-1	13	TRBD2	TRBJ2-7	CASSRAGGYEQYF	TGCGCCAGCAGTAGAGCGGGAGGGTACGAGCAGTACTTC
NA	TRBV30	11	NA	TRBJ1-2	CAWPTGGGYTF	TGTGCCTGGCCGACAGGCGGGGGCTACACCTTC
NA	TRBV7-9	11	NA	TRBJ2-5	CASSPFETQYF	TGTGCCAGCAGCCCTTTTGAGACCCAGTACTTC